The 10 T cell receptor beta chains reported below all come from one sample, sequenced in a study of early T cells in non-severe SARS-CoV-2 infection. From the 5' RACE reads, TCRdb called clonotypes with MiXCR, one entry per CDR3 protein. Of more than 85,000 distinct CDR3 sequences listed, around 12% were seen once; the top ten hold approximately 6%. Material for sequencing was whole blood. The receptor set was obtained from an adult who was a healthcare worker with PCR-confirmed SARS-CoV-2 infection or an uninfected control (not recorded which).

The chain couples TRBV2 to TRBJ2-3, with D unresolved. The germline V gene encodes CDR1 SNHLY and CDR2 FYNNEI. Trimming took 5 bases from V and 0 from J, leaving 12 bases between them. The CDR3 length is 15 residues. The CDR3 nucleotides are TGTGCCAGCAGTATCGAAGCGTCTAGCACAGATACGCAGTATTTT. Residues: CASSIEASSTDTQYF.

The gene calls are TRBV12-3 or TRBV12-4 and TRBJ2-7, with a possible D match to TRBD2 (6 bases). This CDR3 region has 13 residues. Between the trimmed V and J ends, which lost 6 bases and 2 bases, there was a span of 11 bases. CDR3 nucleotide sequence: TGTGCCAGCAGCTTTGTAGCGGCCTACGAGCAGTACTTC. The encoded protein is CASSFVAAYEQYF.

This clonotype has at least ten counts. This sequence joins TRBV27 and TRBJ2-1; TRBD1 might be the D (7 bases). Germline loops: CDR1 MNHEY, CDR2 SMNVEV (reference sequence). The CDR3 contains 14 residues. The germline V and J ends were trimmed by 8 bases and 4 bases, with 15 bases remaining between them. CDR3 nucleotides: TGTGCCAGCGCCCCAGGGGGGTCTTACAATGAGCAGTTCTTC. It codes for CASAPGGSYNEQFF.

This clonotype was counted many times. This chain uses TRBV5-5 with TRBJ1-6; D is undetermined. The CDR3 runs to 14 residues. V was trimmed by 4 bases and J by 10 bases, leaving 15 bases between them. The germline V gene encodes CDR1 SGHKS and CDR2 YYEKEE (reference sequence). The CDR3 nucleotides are TGTGCCAGCAGCCTCGCGGAGGGCGGCTCACCCCTCCACTTT. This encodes CASSLAEGGSPLHF.

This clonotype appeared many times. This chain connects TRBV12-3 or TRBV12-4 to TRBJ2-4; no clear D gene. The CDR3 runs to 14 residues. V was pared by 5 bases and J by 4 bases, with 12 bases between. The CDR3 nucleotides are TGTGCCAGCAGTCCAGACACCGGGAAAAACATTCAGTACTTC. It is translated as CASSPDTGKNIQYF.

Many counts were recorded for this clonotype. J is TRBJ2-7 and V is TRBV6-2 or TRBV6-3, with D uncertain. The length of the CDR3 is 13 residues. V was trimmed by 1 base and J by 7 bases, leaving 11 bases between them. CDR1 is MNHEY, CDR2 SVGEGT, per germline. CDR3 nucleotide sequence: TGTGCCAGCAGTTACTGGGCGGCTCGGGAGCAGTACTTC. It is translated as CASSYWAAREQYF.

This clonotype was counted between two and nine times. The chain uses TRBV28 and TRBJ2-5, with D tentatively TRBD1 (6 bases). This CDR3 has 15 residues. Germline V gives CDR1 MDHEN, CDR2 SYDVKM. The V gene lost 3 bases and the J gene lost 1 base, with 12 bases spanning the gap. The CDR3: CASSFDGTSQETQYF. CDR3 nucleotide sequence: TGTGCCAGCAGTTTTGACGGGACAAGCCAAGAGACCCAGTACTTC.

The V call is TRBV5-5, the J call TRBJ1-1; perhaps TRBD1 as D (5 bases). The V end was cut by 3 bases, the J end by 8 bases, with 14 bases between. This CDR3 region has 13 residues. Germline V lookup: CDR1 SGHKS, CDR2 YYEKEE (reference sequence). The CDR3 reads CASSSTGTVEAFF. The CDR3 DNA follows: TGTGCCAGCAGCTCTACCGGGACGGTGGAAGCTTTCTTT.

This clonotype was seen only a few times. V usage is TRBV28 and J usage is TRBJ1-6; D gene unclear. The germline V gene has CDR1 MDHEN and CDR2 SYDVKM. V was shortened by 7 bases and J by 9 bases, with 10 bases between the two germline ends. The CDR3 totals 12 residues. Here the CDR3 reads CASNSGVSPLHF. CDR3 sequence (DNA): TGTGCCAGCAATAGCGGGGTTTCACCCCTCCACTTT.

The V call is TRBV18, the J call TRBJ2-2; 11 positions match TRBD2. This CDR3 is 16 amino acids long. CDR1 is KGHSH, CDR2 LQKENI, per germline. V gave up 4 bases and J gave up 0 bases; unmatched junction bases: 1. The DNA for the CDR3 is TGTGCCAGCTCACTAGCGGGAGGGCCGAACACCGGGGAGCTGTTTTTT. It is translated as CASSLAGGPNTGELFF.